Here is one T cell receptor (beta chain) with its context. This sample is part of a study of human T cells and chemical hapten exposure. TCRdb independently ran MiXCR on the RACE reads; one entry per CDR3 protein. The sample carries 65,000 or so distinct CDR3 sequences, about 5.7% recorded once. The time point: healthy volunteer bleed at 6 weeks. The total RNA was obtained from whole blood that was not fractionated. This CDR3 contains 15 residues. With 0 bases removed from V and 6 bases from J, the gap between germline ends came to 14 bases. CDR1 and CDR2 (germline): LGHDT, YNNKEL (reference sequence).

Specimen: whole blood. The sequence was collected from a female donor in good health. Some clones in this sample may be carry-over from other donors' samples. The chain employs TRBV3-1 and TRBJ1-1; D is unclear. The CDR3 bases are TGTGCCAGCAGCCAAGATCAGCGTCCCGGGGCTGAAGCTTTCTTT. It translates to CASSQDQRPGAEAFF.